These 5 T cell receptor beta chains came from one sample sequenced in a study of human thymus T cells. It was from resections taken during corrective heart surgery that the thymus tissue came. Measured with immunoSEQ multiplex PCR; TCRdb has only the in-frame clones, and not every one. This table has some 72,000 clones, approximately 96% appearing once. Sequenced input: thymus tissue. These receptors all come from a boy under two years old with a congenital heart defect but otherwise immunologically healthy.

V and J are TRBV19 and TRBJ1-1; D is possibly TRBD1 (5 bases). Germline CDR1 reads LNHDA; CDR2 reads SQIVND (reference sequence). The length of the CDR3 is 15 residues. Trimming shortened V by 7 bases and J by 4 bases, and 19 bases separated the two germline ends. In nucleotides, the CDR3 is TGTGCCAGTAACAGTGCTGGGGGGAGTGGCACTGAAGCTTTCTTT. It specifies CASNSAGGSGTEAFF.

The chain uses TRBV27 and TRBJ2-7; 8 positions match TRBD1. Trimming cost V 3 bases and J 4 bases; bases outside gene matches: 8. Germline CDR1 reads MNHEY; CDR2 reads SMNVEV (reference sequence). The CDR3 loop spans 15 amino acids. The CDR3 reads CASSLADRAGYEQYF. The CDR3 DNA reads TGTGCCAGCAGTTTGGCGGACAGGGCCGGGTACGAGCAGTACTTC.

The rearrangement joins TRBV5-1 to TRBJ2-1; tentatively, D is TRBD1 or TRBD2 (5 bases each). Looked up from germline, CDR1 is SGHRS and CDR2 is YFSETQ. There are 17 residues in the CDR3. The V end was cut by 3 bases, the J end by 4 bases, with 20 bases between. For the CDR3, the DNA is TGCGCCAGCAGCTCCTCCTTTGGGGGTGGGAATTACAATGAGCAGTTCTTC. Translated, it gives CASSSSFGGGNYNEQFF. The full variable domain, its missing parts supplied by reference TRBV5-1 and TRBJ2-1, is KAGVTQTPRYLIKTRGQQVTLSCSPISGHRSVSWYQQTPGQGLQFLFEYFSETQRNKGNFPGRFSGRQFSNSRSEMNVSTLELGDSALYLCASSSSFGGGNYNEQFFGPGTRLTVL.

V and J are TRBV5-1 and TRBJ2-2; D is perhaps TRBD1 (5 bases). This CDR3 has 17 amino acids. Trimming stripped 3 bases from V and 5 bases from J, with 20 bases between. Germline V gene sequence: CDR1 SGHRS, CDR2 YFSETQ. CDR3 DNA sequence: TGCGCCAGCAGCTCAGAGAAGTCAGGGTCTGAAACCGGGGAGCTGTTTTTT. The encoded protein is CASSSEKSGSETGELFF.

The chain joins TRBV28 to TRBJ1-3, with D possibly matching TRBD1 (5 bases). V dropped 7 bases and J dropped 3 bases, with 13 bases sitting between them. Germline V gives CDR1 MDHEN, CDR2 SYDVKM. This CDR3 contains 14 residues. The chain's CDR3 is CASKYAGNGNTIYF. CDR3 sequence (DNA): TGTGCCAGCAAATACGCAGGGAATGGAAACACCATATATTTT.